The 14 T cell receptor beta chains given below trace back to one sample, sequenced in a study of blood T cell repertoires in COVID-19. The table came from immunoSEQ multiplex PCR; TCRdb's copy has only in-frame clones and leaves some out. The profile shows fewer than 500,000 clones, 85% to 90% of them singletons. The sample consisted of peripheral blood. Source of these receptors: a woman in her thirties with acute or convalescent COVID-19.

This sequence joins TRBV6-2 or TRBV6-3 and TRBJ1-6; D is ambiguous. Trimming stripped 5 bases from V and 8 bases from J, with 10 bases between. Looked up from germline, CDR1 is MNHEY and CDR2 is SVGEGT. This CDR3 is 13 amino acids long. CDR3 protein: CASSAGPYSPLHF. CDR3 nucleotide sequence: TGTGCCAGCAGTGCGGGCCCCTATTCACCCCTCCACTTT.

The CDR3 protein is CASSQERGETQYF. The CDR3 region has the DNA TGTGCCAGCAGCCAAGAACGAGGAGAGACCCAGTACTTC. The V and J genes are TRBV7-3 and TRBJ2-5; no firm D call. CDR1 SGHTA and CDR2 FQGTGA come from the germline V gene. Trimming pared 5 bases from V and 4 bases from J, leaving 11 bases between. This CDR3 has 13 amino acids.

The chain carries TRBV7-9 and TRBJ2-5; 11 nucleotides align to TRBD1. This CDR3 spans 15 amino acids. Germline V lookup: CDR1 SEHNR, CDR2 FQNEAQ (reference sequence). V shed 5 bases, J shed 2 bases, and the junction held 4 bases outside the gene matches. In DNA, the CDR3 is TGTGCCAGCAGCCCCCGGGACAGGGGGCAAGAGACCCAGTACTTC. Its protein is CASSPRDRGQETQYF.

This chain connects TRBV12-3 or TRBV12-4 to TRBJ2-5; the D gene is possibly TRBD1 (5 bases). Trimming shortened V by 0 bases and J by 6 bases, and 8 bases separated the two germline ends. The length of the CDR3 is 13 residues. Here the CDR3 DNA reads TGTGCCAGCAGTTTAGCGCAGGGAAAGACCCAGTACTTC. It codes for CASSLAQGKTQYF.

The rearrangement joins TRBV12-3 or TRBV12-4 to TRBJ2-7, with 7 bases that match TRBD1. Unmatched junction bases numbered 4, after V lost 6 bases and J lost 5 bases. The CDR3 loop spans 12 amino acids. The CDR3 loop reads CASSPDRDEQYF. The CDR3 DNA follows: TGTGCCAGCAGCCCCGACAGGGACGAGCAGTACTTC.

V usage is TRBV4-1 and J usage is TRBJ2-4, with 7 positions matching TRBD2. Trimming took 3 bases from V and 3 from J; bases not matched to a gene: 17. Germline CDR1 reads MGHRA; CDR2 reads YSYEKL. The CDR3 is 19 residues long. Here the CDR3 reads CASSHGEAGRGRGKNIQYF. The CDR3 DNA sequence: TGCGCCAGCAGCCACGGTGAGGCAGGGAGGGGTAGGGGCAAAAACATTCAGTACTTC.

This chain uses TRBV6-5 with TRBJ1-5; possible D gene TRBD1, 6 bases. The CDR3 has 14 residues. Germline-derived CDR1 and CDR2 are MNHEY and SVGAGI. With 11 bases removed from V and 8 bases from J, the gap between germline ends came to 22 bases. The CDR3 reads CASGTSKTGEPQHF. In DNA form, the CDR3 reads TGTGCCTCGGGGACATCCAAAACGGGTGAGCCCCAGCATTTT.

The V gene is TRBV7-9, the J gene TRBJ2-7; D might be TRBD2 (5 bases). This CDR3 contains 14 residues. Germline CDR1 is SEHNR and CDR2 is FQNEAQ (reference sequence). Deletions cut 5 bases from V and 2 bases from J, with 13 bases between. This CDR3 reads CASSDTSLTYEQYF. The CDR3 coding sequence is TGTGCCAGCAGCGATACTAGTCTGACCTACGAGCAGTACTTC.

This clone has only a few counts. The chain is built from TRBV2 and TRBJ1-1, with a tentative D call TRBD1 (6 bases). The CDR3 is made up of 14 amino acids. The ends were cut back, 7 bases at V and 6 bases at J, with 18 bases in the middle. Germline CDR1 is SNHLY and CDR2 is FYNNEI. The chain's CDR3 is CASTTGLGGAEAFF. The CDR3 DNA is TGTGCCAGCACTACAGGCCTAGGGGGGGCTGAAGCTTTCTTT.

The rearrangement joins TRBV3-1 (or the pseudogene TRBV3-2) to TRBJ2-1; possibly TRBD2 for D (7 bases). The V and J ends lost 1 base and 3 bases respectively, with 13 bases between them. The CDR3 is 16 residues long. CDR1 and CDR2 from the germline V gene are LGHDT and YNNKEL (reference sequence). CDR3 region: CASSQGGGSIYNEQFF. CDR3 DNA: TGTGCCAGCAGCCAAGGGGGGGGCTCGATCTACAATGAGCAGTTCTTC.

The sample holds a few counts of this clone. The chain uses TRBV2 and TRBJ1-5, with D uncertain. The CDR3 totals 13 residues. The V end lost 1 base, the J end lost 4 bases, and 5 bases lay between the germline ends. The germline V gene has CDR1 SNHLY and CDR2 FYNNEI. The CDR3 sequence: CASSEDGNQPQHF. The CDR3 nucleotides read TGTGCCAGCAGTGAAGACGGGAATCAGCCCCAGCATTTT.

The CDR3 DNA is TGCGCCAGCAGTGCCGGGGGCACAGATACGCAGTATTTT. It specifies CASSAGGTDTQYF. The chain uses TRBV10-1 and TRBJ2-3; perhaps TRBD2 as D (5 bases). The CDR3 length is 13 residues. Germline values: CDR1 WNHNN, CDR2 SYGVQD (reference sequence). The germline V and J ends were trimmed by 4 bases and 1 base, with 6 bases remaining between them.

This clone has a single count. DNA for the CDR3: TGCGCCAGCAGCAAGACAGGGGGGACTGAAGCTTTCTTT. Protein: CASSKTGGTEAFF. The chain combines TRBV5-1 with TRBJ1-1; TRBD1 agrees at 9 bases. CDR1 and CDR2 from the germline V gene are SGHRS and YFSETQ. There are 13 residues in the CDR3. Trimming at V came to 4 bases and at J to 5 bases, leaving 3 bases not matched to a gene.

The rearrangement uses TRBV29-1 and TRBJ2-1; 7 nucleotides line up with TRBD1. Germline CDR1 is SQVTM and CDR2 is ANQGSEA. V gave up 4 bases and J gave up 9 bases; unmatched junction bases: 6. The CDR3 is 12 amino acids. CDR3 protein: CSVGFRGFEQFF. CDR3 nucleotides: TGCAGCGTTGGTTTCAGGGGGTTTGAGCAGTTCTTC.